The rows below give T cell receptor beta chains drawn from one sample of a study of blood T cell repertoires in COVID-19. Only in-frame clones appear in the TCRdb table, and some are missing; sequencing was by immunoSEQ multiplex PCR. Of some 70,000 clones listed, around 89% are singletons. The sequenced material came from peripheral blood. Receptors originate from a woman in her seventies with acute or convalescent COVID-19. The CDR3 runs from the conserved cysteine through the conserved F or W.

v_call: TRBV5-1; cdr3_aa: CASSPSQGPMNTEAFF
v_call: TRBV29-1; cdr3_aa: CSVETPNEREFADTQYF
v_call: TRBV7-9; cdr3_aa: CASSLTGTGNTEAFF
v_call: TRBV29-1; cdr3_aa: CSVRRGETTEAFF
v_call: TRBV7-3; cdr3_aa: CASSLGPAGEGDIQYF
v_call: TRBV28; cdr3_aa: CASRLRGSSYNSPLHF
v_call: TRBV18; cdr3_aa: CASSPPGGTTEAFF
v_call: TRBV28; cdr3_aa: CASSPVHSPGYTF
v_call: TRBV28; cdr3_aa: CASSATVSSYNSPLHF
v_call: TRBV19; cdr3_aa: CASSRQGGRGTEAFF
v_call: TRBV13; cdr3_aa: CASSRTTGELFF
v_call: TRBV11-1; cdr3_aa: CASSPLAGRSYNEQFF
v_call: TRBV5-1; cdr3_aa: CASSLGHGVPGTQYF
v_call: TRBV28; cdr3_aa: CASNQGALRGYTF
v_call: TRBV2; cdr3_aa: CASRGARNEKLFF